This TCR beta chain was sequenced in a study of metastatic and nonmetastatic thyroid tumors. Overall study: Malignant and benign thyroid patients had repertoires compared in peripheral blood and tumor or nodule tissue.

Thyroid surgery had not been preceded by any treatment in any patient. Notes on the study in general: Benign nodules were reported to have significantly lower TCR beta diversity than malignant thyroid tumors, in blood and tumor.

CDR3 size: 14 residues. Looked up from germline, CDR1 is MNHNS and CDR2 is SASEGT. Trimming shortened V by 4 bases and J by 8 bases, and 15 bases separated the two germline ends. This clone turned up a few times. What it binds is unknown. How the authors handled the data: Clinicopathological groups supplied CDR3 differences that were used to build a distant-metastasis classifier for papillary thyroid cancer. With MiXCR, TCRdb called clones anew from the PCR reads. The V and J calls were not made by the authors but by TCRdb's processing. This table holds under 35,000 clones, around 25% found once. V is TRBV6-1 and J is TRBJ2-1; TRBD2 is a possible D gene (5 bases). Material for sequencing was blood. The receptor was isolated from a female donor with papillary thyroid cancer or a benign thyroid nodule (not recorded which). Some clones in this sample may be carry-over from other donors' samples. In DNA form, the CDR3 reads TGTGCCAGCAGTGTCCGGACTCTAGGCTATGAGCAGTTCTTC. Its protein product is CASSVRTLGYEQFF.